This T cell receptor (beta chain) was recovered during a study of cytomegalovirus exposure and HLA in healthy donors. In the study overall: Early on, a data release was issued that held some 91 million unique TCRs from HLA-typed donors. Overall study results and limits: Some segments of the V type, notably TRBV6-2 and TRBV6-3, were excluded as indistinguishable.

On this clone itself: The antigen remains unidentified.

Per germline, CDR1 MNHEY and CDR2 SVGAGI. This CDR3 is built from 14 residues. The V end lost 4 bases, the J end lost 9 bases, and 16 bases lay between the germline ends. Primers included in the PCR were 60 Vbeta and 13 Jbeta primers. Profiled with immunoSEQ multiplex PCR; TCRdb holds only in-frame clones, not every one. Altogether about 110,000 clones are present, 65% to 90% being singletons, with the ten largest covering less than 2.5%. Sequencing was carried out using PBMCs. The sequence derives from a woman between 25 and 40 years old in good health and CMV-seronegative. The J gene is TRBJ2-1, the V gene TRBV6-5; D is uncertain. CDR3 amino acids: CASSFRFGGGEQFF. CDR3 nucleotides: TGTGCCAGCAGTTTCCGCTTTGGTGGCGGTGAGCAGTTCTTC.